This TCR beta chain was identified in a study of blood T cell repertoires in COVID-19. About the research overall: The study drew acute and convalescent COVID-19 samples from the United States, Italy and Spain. The cDNA or gDNA used as material had been derived from T cells, B-cell-depleted T cells, or PBMCs.

Original handling: Reference gene primer amplification yielded estimated nucleated cell counts. The protocol was immunoSEQ multiplex PCR, while the TCRdb copy is restricted to in-frame clones and leaves out a portion. The V and J calls and clone size were taken over from that table, and D and trimming were inferred from the DNA. Among about 300,000 clones listed, approximately 88% were seen once. Trimming cost V 4 bases and J 0 bases, with 7 bases left between them. CDR3 size: 14 residues. Germline values: CDR1 SNHLY, CDR2 FYNNEI. The chain links TRBV2 to TRBJ2-1; D gene ambiguous. The specimen sequenced was peripheral blood. This receptor was obtained from a man in his late teens or twenties who had recovered from COVID-19. The CDR3 loop is CASSGFSSYNEQFF. In nucleotides, the CDR3 is TGTGCCAGCAGTGGGTTCAGCTCCTACAATGAGCAGTTCTTC.